This T cell receptor beta chain was captured in a study of PD-1 blockade in classical Hodgkin lymphoma (dated by TCRdb to 2019 to 2021). Turning to the overall study: Nivolumab dosing was 3 mg/kg intravenously every 2 weeks, continuing until either disease progression or unacceptable toxicity. The study used TCR beta sequencing and CyTOF to define a peripheral blood immune signature of response to PD-1 blockade in classical Hodgkin lymphoma. Broader findings and caveats from the paper: By C4D1, a significant rise was seen in CD4+ TCR diversity but not in CD8+ TCR diversity (p=0.0027 vs p=0.16), and the rise was most apparent among complete responders (p=0.02). Baseline TCR diversity was reported as lower in newly diagnosed patients than in healthy donors, and lower still in relapsed/refractory patients. The study covered only a single clinical trial cohort, and the causes of the repertoire differences, possibly disease activity or prior therapy, were still not defined. Among trial patients, those achieving complete response had baseline diversity similar to that of newly diagnosed patients, while diversity was significantly lower in partial responders and progressors. Diversity was lower in patients who began nivolumab less than 1 year after ASCT, so these patients were left out of later analyses to avoid confounding by immune reconstitution.

This sample's time point label indicates: cycle 4 day 1 (C4D1), after more than five weeks of nivolumab. All trial patients had relapsed after autologous stem cell transplantation, with cohorts A, B and C differing in prior brentuximab vedotin exposure. The trial cohort comprised 56 patients with relapsed/refractory classical Hodgkin lymphoma whose best overall responses were complete response, partial response or progressive disease. In the multi-cohort phase II CheckMate 205 trial, trial patients received single-agent nivolumab. An independent review committee assessed best overall response using the 2007 International Working Group response criteria. Trial PBMCs were obtained immediately prior to nivolumab initiation (C1D1) and on therapy at cycle 2 day 1 and cycle 4 day 1. After peripheral blood was drawn into 8 mL Vacutainer Cell Preparation Tubes, PBMCs were isolated by centrifugation and then cryopreserved.

Genomic DNA was isolated using the Qiagen DNeasy kit from unsorted PBMCs as well as from negatively selected CD4+ and CD8+ fractions. TCR beta CDR3 regions were amplified by immunoSEQ multiplex PCR using primers annealing to V and J segments. A synthetic immune receptor repertoire was used to minimize amplification bias, and remaining bias was computationally removed after sequencing. The study's own analysis went as follows. Repertoire diversity was quantified as the Shannon entropy index using custom Python scripts. Unsorted, CD4+ and CD8+ repertoires were analyzed separately, except for combined analyses in which CD4+ and CD8+ sequences were merged in silico. A clone was considered expanded if an increase in frequency of at least 2-fold after treatment relative to C1D1 was found, and a pseudocount of 0.5 was applied to clones undetected at baseline. Clones with 0 or 1 copy at C1D1 were classified as singleton clones, and clones with 2 or more copies were classified as non-singleton clones. By matching protein sequences in sorted samples from the same patient, clones expanded in unsorted samples were annotated as CD4+, CD8+ or unknown. Wilcoxon tests on paired samples were used to test changes in diversity from C1D1 to C4D1. TCRdb retrieved this table from immuneACCESS and kept in-frame rearrangements only. Not all clones are present; in checked studies, unresolved V genes account for under half, and no reason is known for the remainder. V, J and clone size reflect that table, while D and trimming were determined from the DNA. Recorded for this sample are about 19,000 clones; 70% to 90% of them occurred a single time. Roughly 22% of the sample rests with the top ten.

With respect to this clone: The target of this receptor is not known. No much larger clonotype is one base removed from it; base qualities were not supplied.

Counted from cysteine to phenylalanine, this CDR3 has 12 amino acids. Only CDR3 DNA is held: 36 bases, read in frame from base 1. Looking up the germline V gene (reference sequence) yields CDR1 SGHNT and CDR2 YYREEE. V sheds 0 bases and J sheds 6 bases, leaving 4 bases between their ends. Here the chain combines TRBV5-4 and TRBJ2-1; the D gene is not confidently resolved. The TCR was taken from a human donor with classical Hodgkin lymphoma. This material consisted of peripheral blood mononuclear cells (PBMCs), taken before the fourth cycle of nivolumab. CDR3 reads: CASSLVSNEQFF. The DNA sequence is TGTGCCAGCAGCTTGGTTAGCAATGAGCAGTTCTTC.